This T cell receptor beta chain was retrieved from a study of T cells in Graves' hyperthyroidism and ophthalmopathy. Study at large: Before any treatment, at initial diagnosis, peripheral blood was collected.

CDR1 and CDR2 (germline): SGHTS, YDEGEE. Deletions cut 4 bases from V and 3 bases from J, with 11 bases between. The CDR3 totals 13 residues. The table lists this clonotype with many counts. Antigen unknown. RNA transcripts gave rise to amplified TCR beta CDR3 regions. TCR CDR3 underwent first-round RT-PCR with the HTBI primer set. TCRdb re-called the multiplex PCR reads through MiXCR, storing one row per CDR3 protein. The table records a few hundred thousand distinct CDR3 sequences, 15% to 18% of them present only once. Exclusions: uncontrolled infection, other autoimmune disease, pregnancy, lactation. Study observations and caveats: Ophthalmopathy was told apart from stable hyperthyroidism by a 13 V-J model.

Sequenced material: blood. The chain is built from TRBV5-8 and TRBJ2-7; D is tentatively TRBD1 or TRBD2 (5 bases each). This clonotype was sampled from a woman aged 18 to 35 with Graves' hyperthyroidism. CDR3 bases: TGTGCCAGCAGCGCCTGGGGGAACTACGAGCAGTACTTC. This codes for CASSAWGNYEQYF. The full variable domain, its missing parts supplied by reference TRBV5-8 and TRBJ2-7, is EAGVTQSPTHLIKTRGQQATLRCSPISGHTSVYWYQQALGLGLQFLLWYDEGEERNRGNFPPRFSGRQFPNYSSELNVNALELEDSALYLCASSAWGNYEQYFGPGTRLTVT.